The 9 T cell receptor beta chains given below trace back to one sample, sequenced in a study of spatial heterogeneity in lung cancer. Time point in this sample: sample taken at primary tumor resection. TCRdb re-analysed the 5' RACE reads in MiXCR, keeping a single row per CDR3 protein. The table has some 83,000 distinct CDR3 sequences, roughly 8% seen once. The material sequenced was PBMCs, taken at surgery. Receptors were obtained from a male donor with early-stage non-small cell lung cancer.

The V gene is TRBV3-1, the J gene TRBJ1-5; no clear D. The germline V and J ends were trimmed by 0 bases and 7 bases, with 7 bases remaining between them. Germline CDR1 is LGHDT and CDR2 is YNNKEL (reference sequence). CDR3 length: 13 amino acids. The CDR3 sequence is CASSQDSGQPQHF. CDR3 coding DNA: TGTGCCAGCAGCCAAGACTCGGGCCAGCCCCAGCATTTT.

This clonotype was observed at least ten times. The V gene is TRBV7-2, the J gene TRBJ1-1; D ambiguous. Germline V CDR1 and CDR2: SGHTA, FQGNSA. The V end was cut by 4 bases, the J end by 4 bases, with 10 bases between. The CDR3 has 13 amino acids. The CDR3 nucleotides read TGTGCCAGCAGCTCTCGTCCAGTCACTGAAGCTTTCTTT. Amino acids: CASSSRPVTEAFF.

This clonotype has ten or more counts. The rearrangement links TRBV12-3 or TRBV12-4 to TRBJ2-3; D is perhaps TRBD2 (6 bases). Trimming took off 8 bases at V and 6 bases at J, with 15 bases between the two ends. CDR3 length: 13 residues. The CDR3 region has the DNA TGTGCCAGCCTTCCCGGGAGTAGGGATACGCAGTATTTT. Translating it yields CASLPGSRDTQYF.

This clonotype was seen at least ten times. The CDR3 protein is CASSPQSGGPDTQYF. The CDR3 nucleotides are TGTGCCAGCTCACCACAATCGGGGGGACCAGATACGCAGTATTTT. V and J are TRBV18 and TRBJ2-3; 7 nucleotides line up with TRBD2. There are 15 residues in the CDR3. The V gene end was trimmed by 1 base and the J gene end by 4 bases; junction bases not matched to a gene: 5. Germline lookup yields CDR1 KGHSH and CDR2 LQKENI.

This clonotype was seen repeatedly, ten times or more. The CDR3 nucleotides are TGCGCCAGCAGCTTGGGATCTCTAGCGGGCGGGGAGACCCAGTACTTC. Its translation: CASSLGSLAGGETQYF. The chain uses TRBV5-1 and TRBJ2-5, with 8 bases aligning to TRBD2. Germline values: CDR1 SGHRS, CDR2 YFSETQ. The V segment lost 0 bases and the J segment 5 bases; nucleotides outside the gene matches: 9. This CDR3 comprises 16 residues.

This clonotype was seen a handful of times. The chain recombines TRBV12-3 or TRBV12-4 with TRBJ1-1; TRBD1 agrees at 7 bases. The trim removed 6 bases at V and 0 bases at J, leaving 13 bases unmatched. This CDR3 comprises 17 residues. The CDR3 spells CASRPIRAGGLNTEAFF. The CDR3 DNA sequence: TGTGCCAGCAGGCCAATCCGAGCAGGGGGACTGAACACTGAAGCTTTCTTT.

The gene calls are TRBV7-9 and TRBJ1-2, with TRBD1 matching 12 bases. The CDR3 loop spans 15 amino acids. Trimming at V came to 6 bases and at J to 11 bases, leaving 13 bases not matched to a gene. Germline-derived CDR1 and CDR2 are SEHNR and FQNEAQ (reference sequence). CDR3 coding DNA: TGTGCCAGCAGACAGACCTCCGGGACAGGGGGCGAGTACACCTTC. Its translation: CASRQTSGTGGEYTF.

In its sample, this clonotype was seen many times. CDR3 loop: CAISESPDYNEQFF. CDR3 coding DNA: TGTGCCATCAGTGAATCACCGGACTACAATGAGCAGTTCTTC. V gene TRBV10-3 combines with J gene TRBJ2-1; no definite D call. The V and J ends lost 3 bases and 3 bases respectively, with 9 bases between them. CDR1 is ENHRY, CDR2 SYGVKD, per germline. The CDR3 has 14 residues.

This clonotype was found a few times. CDR3 DNA sequence: TGTGCCAGCAGACCAGGGAGTTCGAACACCGGGGAGCTGTTTTTT. Protein: CASRPGSSNTGELFF. The genes are TRBV6-1 and TRBJ2-2; D may match TRBD1 or TRBD2 (5 bases each). CDR1 and CDR2 (germline): MNHNS, SASEGT. Trimming cost V 6 bases and J 0 bases, with 11 bases left between them. CDR3 length equals 15 residues.